This record concerns one T cell receptor beta chain sequence. Its antigen remains unknown. A read error may explain this, as a much larger clone is one base away. TCRdb passed the RT-PCR reads through MiXCR, listing each CDR3 protein once. The data hold roughly 650,000 distinct CDR3 sequences, with 14% observed a single time. This CDR3 region has 15 residues. The V gene's germline CDR1 is SGHRS and CDR2 YFSETQ. The data are from a study of response to subunit inactivated influenza vaccine. Study results and limitations: Every seasonal influenza vaccination brings in few new T cells, the authors suggested.

The sequence came from a man between 45 and 60 years old who received an inactivated influenza vaccine. Sequenced here: PBMCs from blood, sampled 14 to 15 days before vaccination. This chain uses TRBV5-1 with TRBJ2-2; D might be TRBD1 (6 bases). As DNA, the CDR3 is TGCACCAGCAGCTTGGTACAGGGGAACACCGGGGAGCTGTTTTTT. Protein: CTSSLVQGNTGELFF.